This record covers a single T cell receptor beta chain. Genomic DNA was employed as the template in profiling TCR beta VDJ and CDR3. TCRdb reprocessed the reads via MiXCR and lists one record per CDR3 protein. The sample consists of 200,000 or so distinct CDR3 sequences, around 66% of them appearing once. These data are taken from a study of CD8+CD57+ T cells in acquired aplastic anemia. About the research overall: The mean DNA yield obtained from sorted CD4+ and CD8+ cells came to about 3 ug.

Trimming took 8 bases from V and 4 from J, leaving 14 bases between them. Germline assignment: CDR1 SEHNR and CDR2 FQNEAQ (reference sequence). CDR3 length equals 13 residues. The chain links TRBV7-9 to TRBJ2-5, with D tentatively TRBD2 (5 bases). This sequence originates from a human donor with severe aplastic anemia or a healthy control (not recorded which). What was sequenced was sorted CD4+, CD8+, or CD8+CD57+ T cells (not recorded which) from PBMCs. CDR3 protein: CASRKGSGETQYF. Written as DNA, the CDR3 is TGTGCCAGCCGAAAAGGCAGCGGAGAGACCCAGTACTTC.